These 11 T cell receptor beta chains were all obtained from the same sample, sequenced in a study of cytomegalovirus exposure and HLA in healthy donors. Measured with immunoSEQ multiplex PCR; TCRdb has only the in-frame clones, and not every one. The sample lists fewer than 100,000 clones, 94% occurring once. Sequencing used PBMCs. Every receptor here comes from a woman aged 18-35 years in good health and CMV-seropositive.

V and J are TRBV28 and TRBJ2-1; 9 bases agree with TRBD1. The germline V gene has CDR1 MDHEN and CDR2 SYDVKM. The CDR3 spans 16 residues. V lost 4 bases, J lost 4 bases, and 8 bases stayed unmatched. The CDR3 here is CASSSSGTGIYNEQFF. The CDR3, as DNA: TGTGCCAGCAGTTCTTCCGGGACAGGGATTTACAATGAGCAGTTCTTC.

The chain recombines TRBV19 with TRBJ1-4; TRBD1 might be the D (6 bases). The CDR3 is 15 residues long. Trimming left V 4 bases short and J 4 bases short, with 13 bases between. From germline, CDR1 is LNHDA and CDR2 SQIVND (reference sequence). This chain's CDR3 is CASSKLDSFNEKLFF. CDR3 sequence (DNA): TGTGCCAGTAGTAAGCTGGACAGTTTTAATGAAAAACTGTTTTTT.

V usage is TRBV29-1 and J usage is TRBJ1-1; a weak D match, TRBD1 (5 bases). The CDR3 is 16 amino acids. Germline V gives CDR1 SQVTM, CDR2 ANQGSEA. CDR3 in amino acids: CSAGLGLQMRGTEAFF. In DNA, the CDR3 is TGCAGTGCGGGGCTTGGACTCCAGATGAGGGGCACTGAAGCTTTCTTT.

Only a few counts were recorded for this clone. This rearrangement joins TRBV29-1 to TRBJ1-6; D might be TRBD1 (5 bases). CDR3 length: 12 residues. Trimming cost V 6 bases and J 4 bases, with 7 bases left between them. Germline V gives CDR1 SQVTM, CDR2 ANQGSEA. CDR3: CSVGEYNSPLHF. The CDR3 DNA reads as TGCAGCGTAGGGGAATATAATTCACCCCTCCACTTT.

This clone was seen a single time. The J gene is TRBJ2-5, the V gene TRBV4-3; 9 nucleotides agree with TRBD2. TRBJ2-7 matches the DNA end more closely, so the J call is doubtful. The CDR3 is 15 residues long. The V gene's germline CDR1 is LGHNA and CDR2 YSLEER. In DNA form, the CDR3 reads TGCGCCAGCAGCCAAGAGAGCGGGAGGTTCTACGAGCAGTACTTC. This gives the protein CASSQESGRFYEQYF.

V usage is TRBV11-3 and J usage is TRBJ1-3; D remains unclear. The CDR3 consists of 14 residues. CDR1 and CDR2 (germline): SGHNT, YENEEA. V gave up 7 bases and J gave up 0 bases, with 10 bases separating them. The CDR3 DNA sequence: TGTGCCAGCAAGTCACAAGACTCTGGAAACACCATATATTTT. Its translation is CASKSQDSGNTIYF.

The chain couples TRBV13 to TRBJ2-3; no clear D. Trimming stripped 0 bases from V and 0 bases from J, with 10 bases between. Germline CDR1 PRHDT, CDR2 FYEKMQ (reference sequence). CDR3 size: 16 residues. CDR3 sequence reads: CASSLGTPFSTDTQYF. The CDR3 bases are TGTGCCAGCAGCTTAGGGACACCCTTTAGCACAGATACGCAGTATTTT.

CDR3 DNA: TGTGCCAGCAGTGCTCTAGCGGGACCTTCCTACGAGCAGTACTTC. Translating gives CASSALAGPSYEQYF. The chain joins TRBV6-4 to TRBJ2-7; 9 bases fit TRBD2. The CDR3 is 15 amino acids. V gave up 4 bases and J gave up 1 base; unmatched junction bases: 5. Germline loops: CDR1 MRHNA, CDR2 SNTAGT.

This clone has only a few counts. The chain recombines TRBV5-1 with TRBJ1-2, with 10 bases that match TRBD1. The CDR3 has 16 amino acids. Trimming took 0 bases from V and 4 from J; bases not matched to a gene: 6. Germline V CDR1 and CDR2: SGHRS, YFSETQ. The CDR3 coding sequence is TGCGCCAGCAGCTTGGCCGGGACAGGGGTTCTCTATGGCTACACCTTC. Protein sequence: CASSLAGTGVLYGYTF.

The chain combines TRBV28 with TRBJ2-1; 9 positions agree with TRBD1. In germline, CDR1 is MDHEN, CDR2 SYDVKM. V dropped 5 bases and J dropped 4; count of bases not matched to a gene: 9. The CDR3 runs 16 residues. CDR3 bases: TGTGCCAGCAGTGTAATCGGGACAGGGTCTTACAATGAGCAGTTCTTC. Translation gives CASSVIGTGSYNEQFF.

This clone was seen once. The V call is TRBV11-1, the J call TRBJ2-4; D may be TRBD2 (5 bases). Germline V gene sequence: CDR1 SGHAT, CDR2 FQDESV (reference sequence). The CDR3 extends over 14 amino acids. V was pared by 2 bases and J by 5 bases, with 10 bases between. The CDR3 sequence is CASSLRGKENIQYF. CDR3 nucleotides: TGTGCCAGCAGCTTAAGAGGGAAAGAAAACATTCAGTACTTC.